Listed below are T cell receptor beta chains from one sample, sequenced in a study of patients and donors after allogeneic stem cell transplantation. TCRdb redid the calling of the RT-PCR reads with MiXCR, one entry per CDR3 protein. The sample includes over 350,000 distinct CDR3 sequences, more than 15% seen only once; the top ten take 7.2%. The sequenced sample consisted of blood, either unsorted or a sorted T cell fraction (not recorded which). These receptors originate from a human donor who was either an allogeneic HSCT recipient or a stem cell or donor lymphocyte infusion donor (not recorded which). It is not recorded whose cells these are; they may come from a transplant donor. Both conserved end residues are part of each CDR3. D genes are given only for firm matches. Clone size is not always given. Where it is, it says once, few, many or a class for expanded clones.

>TRBJ1-2|TRBD1|TRBV3-1|few
CASSFGQGLLYGYTF
TGTGCCAGCAGCTTTGGACAGGGCCTACTCTATGGCTACACCTTC
>TRBJ2-1|.|TRBV20-1|few
CSARDSTSPNNEQFF
TGCAGTGCTAGAGATAGCACTAGCCCTAACAATGAGCAGTTCTTC
>TRBJ1-1|TRBD1|TRBV3-1|few
CASSPGQGLTEAFF
TGTGCCAGCAGCCCTGGACAGGGGTTGACTGAAGCTTTCTTT
>TRBJ2-7|.|TRBV20-1|.
CSARDPVKSGSYEQYF
TGCAGTGCTAGAGATCCCGTGAAATCGGGCTCCTACGAGCAGTACTTC
>TRBJ2-7|TRBD2|TRBV11-2|few
CASSSISGSDSYEQYF
TGTGCCAGCAGCTCTATCAGCGGGAGCGATTCCTACGAGCAGTACTTC
>TRBJ2-2|TRBD1|TRBV4-3|few
CASSQEPGTGVRELFF
TGCGCCAGCAGCCAAGAGCCCGGGACAGGGGTACGGGAGCTGTTTTTT
>TRBJ2-5|.|TRBV12-3/TRBV12-4|.
CASSLGQPTQYF
TGTGCCAGCAGTTTAGGGCAACCGACCCAGTACTTC
>TRBJ1-1|.|TRBV5-1|.
CASSFSKPGRGVGDTEAFF
TGCGCCAGCAGCTTCAGCAAACCGGGGCGAGGCGTTGGGGACACTGAAGCTTTCTTT
>TRBJ1-1|TRBD1|TRBV4-3|many
CASSLRLGQDGRDTEAFF
TGCGCCAGCAGCCTTCGGTTGGGACAGGATGGACGAGACACTGAAGCTTTCTTT
>TRBJ1-4|.|TRBV18|few
CASSPPSRVNEKLFF
TGTGCCAGCTCACCACCATCACGGGTTAATGAAAAACTGTTTTTT
>TRBJ1-1|.|TRBV7-6|.
CASRPKERNTEAFF
TGTGCCAGCAGGCCAAAGGAGAGGAACACTGAAGCTTTCTTT
>TRBJ2-7|.|TRBV9|.
CASSEGRWGNEQYF
TGTGCCAGCAGCGAGGGCCGCTGGGGGAACGAGCAGTACTTC
>TRBJ1-2|.|TRBV15|.
CATSRVEGLFYGYTF
TGTGCCACCAGCAGAGTGGAGGGGCTTTTCTATGGCTACACCTTC
>TRBJ2-7|.|TRBV10-2|.
CASANTYEQYF
TGCGCCAGCGCTAATACATACGAGCAGTACTTC
>TRBJ2-7|.|TRBV14|few
CASSHEYRDYEQYF
TGTGCCAGCAGCCACGAATACAGGGACTACGAGCAGTACTTC
>TRBJ1-1|.|TRBV7-9|few
CASSFQGREIAFF
TGTGCCAGCAGCTTCCAGGGCCGGGAGATCGCTTTCTTT
>TRBJ2-2|.|TRBV11-2|few
CASILGHSPGPPGELFF
TGTGCCAGCATCCTAGGACATTCCCCAGGGCCCCCCGGGGAGCTGTTTTTT
>TRBJ2-7|.|TRBV6-1|few
CASSEGGTLPFLEQYF
TGTGCCAGCAGTGAAGGTGGGACTCTCCCCTTTTTGGAGCAGTACTTC
>TRBJ1-1|.|TRBV24-1|.
CATSGTGLLMNTEAFF
TGTGCCACCAGTGGAACAGGGTTATTAATGAACACTGAAGCTTTCTTT
>TRBJ1-2|TRBD1|TRBV7-2|few
CASSLVHRGLELDTF
TGTGCCAGCAGCTTAGTTCACAGGGGGCTCGAGTTAGACACCTTC
>TRBJ2-7|.|TRBV12-3/TRBV12-4|few
CASRQGPNYEQYF
TGTGCCAGCAGACAGGGTCCAAACTACGAGCAGTACTTC
>TRBJ2-7|.|TRBV12-3/TRBV12-4|many
CASSPLGRGTYEQYF
TGTGCCAGCAGTCCGTTGGGGCGGGGAACCTACGAGCAGTACTTC
>TRBJ1-1|.|TRBV28|.
CASSYWAGAFF
TGTGCCAGCAGTTATTGGGCCGGAGCTTTCTTT
>TRBJ1-6|.|TRBV7-2|.
CASSPQGNSYNSPLHF
TGTGCCAGCAGCCCACAGGGTAACTCCTATAATTCACCCCTCCACTTT
>TRBJ2-7|TRBD2|TRBV7-9|once
CASTGLAGGPTYEQYF
TGTGCCAGCACGGGACTAGCGGGAGGGCCGACCTACGAGCAGTACTTC
>TRBJ1-5|.|TRBV15|.
CATSTWTYSNQPQHF
TGTGCCACCAGCACCTGGACGTATAGCAATCAGCCCCAGCATTTT
>TRBJ1-1|.|TRBV27|few
CASSTGSLTEAFF
TGTGCCAGCAGTACCGGAAGTTTAACTGAAGCTTTCTTT
>TRBJ1-6|TRBD1|TRBV4-3|few
CASSQDPPGTGSSYNSPLHF
TGCGCCAGCAGCCAAGATCCCCCCGGGACAGGGAGCTCCTATAATTCACCCCTCCACTTT
>TRBJ2-1|.|TRBV6-5|few
CASSSEAVPSYNEQFF
TGTGCCAGCAGTTCAGAAGCGGTCCCCTCCTACAATGAGCAGTTCTTC
>TRBJ2-1|.|TRBV11-2|.
CASSLAGLYEQFF
TGTGCCAGCAGCTTAGCGGGGTTGTATGAGCAGTTCTTC
>TRBJ2-1|TRBD2|TRBV5-1|.
CASSPGLAGEAQFF
TGCGCCAGCAGCCCGGGACTAGCGGGAGAGGCGCAGTTCTTC
>TRBJ2-1|TRBD2|TRBV27|few
CASSLIRTSVYNEQFF
TGTGCCAGCAGTCTTATCAGGACTAGCGTATACAATGAGCAGTTCTTC
>TRBJ1-1|.|TRBV10-3|.
CAISESTEAFF
TGTGCCATCAGTGAGTCCACTGAAGCTTTCTTT
>TRBJ1-2|.|TRBV4-3|few
CASSQDGDTDYGYTF
TGCGCCAGCAGCCAAGATGGGGATACAGACTATGGCTACACCTTC
>TRBJ2-7|TRBD1|TRBV5-6|few
CASSFDRVSEQYF
TGTGCCAGCAGCTTCGACAGGGTAAGCGAGCAGTACTTC
>TRBJ1-2|.|TRBV14|few
CASSPNHGNFYGYTF
TGTGCCAGCAGCCCCAATCATGGGAATTTCTATGGCTACACCTTC
>TRBJ2-3|TRBD2|TRBV11-2|.
CASSLLAGSTDTQYF
TGTGCCAGCAGCTTACTAGCGGGGAGCACAGATACGCAGTATTTT
>TRBJ2-5|.|TRBV20-1|few
CSARDRRFQETQYF
TGCAGTGCTAGAGATCGACGTTTCCAAGAGACCCAGTACTTC
>TRBJ2-1|.|TRBV20-1|few
CSASRDSLDEQFF
TGCAGTGCTAGCCGGGACTCCCTGGATGAGCAGTTCTTC
>TRBJ2-2|.|TRBV7-9|few
CASSLGREKNTGELFF
TGTGCCAGCAGCTTAGGTCGGGAGAAGAACACCGGGGAGCTGTTTTTT
>TRBJ2-1|.|TRBV24-1|.
CATTPRPGSPGYNEQFF
TGTGCCACCACCCCACGTCCCGGGAGCCCCGGATACAATGAGCAGTTCTTC
>TRBJ1-4|.|TRBV2|.
CASKGGATNEKLFF
TGTGCCAGCAAAGGAGGGGCAACTAATGAAAAACTGTTTTTT
>TRBJ1-2|.|TRBV7-3|.
CASSLGPWWGYTF
TGTGCCAGCAGCTTAGGTCCTTGGTGGGGCTACACCTTC
>TRBJ1-3|TRBD1|TRBV12-3/TRBV12-4|many
CASRWDRSSGNTIYF
TGTGCCAGCAGATGGGACAGGAGCTCTGGAAACACCATATATTTT
>TRBJ2-3|.|TRBV5-1|many
CASSLVVGTVTDTQYF
TGCGCCAGCAGCTTGGTGGTGGGAACAGTGACAGATACGCAGTATTTT
>TRBJ1-6|.|TRBV18|.
CASSPYSRNDNSPLHF
TGTGCCAGCTCACCATACAGCCGGAATGATAATTCACCCCTCCACTTT
>TRBJ2-5|TRBD2|TRBV20-1|.
CSARDPSGIRMGETQYF
TGCAGTGCTAGAGATCCTAGCGGGATAAGGATGGGAGAGACCCAGTACTTC
>TRBJ2-2|TRBD2|TRBV20-1|few
CSAPSGGYNTGELFF
TGCAGTGCCCCTAGCGGGGGCTACAACACCGGGGAGCTGTTTTTT
>TRBJ1-3|.|TRBV11-2|once
CASSDWKRDTIYF
TGTGCCAGCAGCGACTGGAAAAGGGACACCATATATTTT
>TRBJ1-6|.|TRBV27|few
CASSLRGGSSYNSPLHF
TGTGCCAGCAGTTTGAGGGGCGGGAGCTCCTATAATTCACCCCTCCACTTT